Shown below are 31 T cell receptor beta chains from a single sample sequenced in a study of T cells in localized non-small cell lung cancer (dated by TCRdb to 2018 to 2020). Library construction relied on the immunoSEQ multiplex PCR assay. Imported from immuneACCESS, the table was reduced by TCRdb to in-frame sequences with V and J called. These copies leave out some clones; in studies compared against another copy, an unresolved V gene accounts for under half, and the cause of the remainder is not known. The sample includes 60,000 to 85,000 clones, with 80% to 90% observed a single time. The leading ten clones occupy 20% to 25% of the sample. Here the sequenced sample was peripheral blood, taken before any cancer treatment. These receptor sequences come from a male donor older than 55 with stage III squamous cell lung carcinoma.

V and J are TRBV5-4 and TRBJ1-4, with D maybe TRBD1 (5 bases). This CDR3 contains 14 residues. Germline lookup yields CDR1 SGHNT and CDR2 YYREEE (reference sequence). V shed 4 bases and J shed 4 bases, with 11 bases lying between them. In DNA form, the CDR3 reads TGTGCCAGCAGCCCAGGGCCCGTTAATGAAAAACTGTTTTTT. Amino acids: CASSPGPVNEKLFF.

This chain uses TRBV5-1 with TRBJ1-1; D gene uncertain. The germline V gene encodes CDR1 SGHRS and CDR2 YFSETQ. V lost 4 bases and J 0 bases, leaving 10 bases between the germline ends. The CDR3 totals 14 residues. For the CDR3, the DNA is TGCGCCAGCAGCAGCGTAGACCTGAACACTGAAGCTTTCTTT. Translation gives CASSSVDLNTEAFF.

The chain employs TRBV13 and TRBJ2-3; D may be TRBD2 (6 bases). V lost 5 bases to trimming and J lost 9 bases, with 12 bases between them. The CDR3 is made up of 12 amino acids. Germline V gene data show CDR1 as PRHDT and CDR2 as FYEKMQ (reference sequence). The chain's CDR3 is CASSPGEGTQYF. The CDR3, as DNA: TGTGCCAGCAGCCCGGGAGAGGGGACGCAGTATTTT.

CDR3 amino acids: CASSYSRQGKNNEQFF. The CDR3 region has the DNA TGTGCCAGCAGTTACTCGAGGCAGGGGAAGAACAATGAGCAGTTCTTC. The gene calls are TRBV6-6 and TRBJ2-1; TRBD1 might be the D (6 bases). From germline, CDR1 is MNHNY and CDR2 SVGAGI (reference sequence). CDR3 length: 16 amino acids. V lost 0 bases and J lost 5, with 14 bases in between.

The rearrangement joins TRBV2 to TRBJ2-3; 8 bases are a match to TRBD1. CDR3 size: 15 residues. The germline V gene has CDR1 SNHLY and CDR2 FYNNEI. V dropped 7 bases and J dropped 2; count of bases not matched to a gene: 8. CDR3 coding DNA: TGTGCCAGCACCCAGGAGGACAGGGCCACAGATACGCAGTATTTT. This encodes CASTQEDRATDTQYF.

This chain connects TRBV7-2 to TRBJ1-6; TRBD1 matches 9 bases. V trimming: 1 base; J trimming: 10 bases; junction bases outside the gene matches: 5. This CDR3 has 15 amino acids. The germline V gene has CDR1 SGHTA and CDR2 FQGNSA. Written as DNA, the CDR3 is TGTGCCAGCAGCTTAGGGGACAGGGCGAACTCACCCCTCCACTTT. Its protein is CASSLGDRANSPLHF.

The V and J genes are TRBV6-1 and TRBJ2-7; 7 bases match TRBD1. Germline V gene lookup returns CDR1 MNHNS and CDR2 SASEGT. This CDR3 region has 13 residues. V trimming: 6 bases; J trimming: 3 bases; junction bases outside the gene matches: 5. The CDR3 bases are TGTGCCAGCAGCCAGGACAGGCTCTACGAGCAGTACTTC. As protein: CASSQDRLYEQYF.

The CDR3 region has the DNA TGCGCCAGCAGCCAAGTTTCAGCAAAGATCACTGAAGCTTTCTTT. It yields the protein CASSQVSAKITEAFF. The rearrangement links TRBV4-1 to TRBJ1-1, with D uncertain. This CDR3 spans 15 amino acids. The germline CDR1 and CDR2 sequences are MGHRA and YSYEKL. With 1 base removed from V and 4 bases from J, the gap between germline ends came to 13 bases.

The DNA for the CDR3 is TGTGCCAGCAGTGAATACGAGGGGGCGCGGTCCAACTATGGCTACACCTTC. It is translated as CASSEYEGARSNYGYTF. V gene TRBV25-1 combines with J gene TRBJ1-2; the match to TRBD1 covers 7 bases. V lost 0 bases to trimming and J lost 2 bases; unmatched junction nucleotides: 9. The CDR3 is 17 amino acids. Germline assignment: CDR1 MGHDK and CDR2 SYGVNS.

The chain links TRBV29-1 to TRBJ1-2; D is possibly TRBD1 (5 bases). This CDR3 comprises 13 residues. CDR1 SQVTM and CDR2 ANQGSEA come from the germline V gene. V lost 7 bases and J 5 bases, leaving 17 bases between the germline ends. The CDR3 sequence is CSAEGGVAYGYTF. DNA for the CDR3: TGCAGCGCTGAGGGAGGGGTAGCTTATGGCTACACCTTC.

This clone is a singleton in its sample. The same CDR3 can be traced to other DNA sequences in this sample. V usage is TRBV6-1 and J usage is TRBJ1-2; TRBD1 is a possible D gene (5 bases). There are 14 residues in the CDR3. Germline V gene data show CDR1 as MNHNS and CDR2 as SASEGT. V dropped 0 bases and J dropped 4 bases, with 9 bases sitting between them. DNA for the CDR3: TGTGCCAGCAGTGAAGCGGCGGGGGGCTATGGCTACACCTTC. The encoded protein is CASSEAAGGYGYTF.

The J gene is TRBJ2-3, the V gene TRBV7-3, with a possible D match to TRBD2 (5 bases). V lost 6 bases and J 5 bases, leaving 15 bases between the germline ends. Germline CDR1 SGHTA, CDR2 FQGTGA. There are 14 residues in the CDR3. CDR3 in DNA: TGTGCCAGCAGTTTCGACCATGCGGGAGATACGCAGTATTTT. Translation gives CASSFDHAGDTQYF.

The rearrangement uses TRBV28 and TRBJ2-2; D is possibly TRBD1 (5 bases). The CDR3 loop spans 13 amino acids. Germline V gene data show CDR1 as MDHEN and CDR2 as SYDVKM. Trimming removed 9 bases from V and 5 bases from J, with 13 bases in between. The CDR3 spells CASTGLRTGELFF. As DNA, the CDR3 is TGTGCCAGTACAGGTCTTCGGACCGGGGAGCTGTTTTTT.

The gene calls are TRBV5-1 and TRBJ1-6, with TRBD1 identical over 7 bases. The CDR3 is made up of 14 amino acids. Germline-derived CDR1 and CDR2 are SGHRS and YFSETQ. J was trimmed by 8 bases and V by 4 bases; bases with no gene match: 6. The CDR3 sequence: CASSPRQGDSPLHF. The CDR3 bases are TGCGCCAGCAGCCCGAGACAGGGAGATTCACCCCTCCACTTT.

This chain's CDR3 is CASSHLRGGDQPQHF. CDR3 sequence (DNA): TGCGCCAGCAGCCACCTCCGAGGTGGGGATCAGCCCCAGCATTTT. This rearrangement joins TRBV4-3 to TRBJ1-5; D remains ambiguous. Germline V gene sequence: CDR1 LGHNA, CDR2 YSLEER. The V gene lost 3 bases and the J gene lost 5 bases, with 14 bases spanning the gap. This CDR3 contains 15 residues.

This clone was recorded a few times. The chain has TRBV9 and TRBJ1-1; maybe TRBD1 (5 bases). Germline lookup yields CDR1 SGDLS and CDR2 YYNGEE. The length of the CDR3 is 13 residues. The V gene lost 3 bases and the J gene lost 7 bases, with 13 bases spanning the gap. The CDR3 DNA reads as TGTGCCAGCAGCGCACTCCTGGGGGGTGAAGCTTTCTTT. This gives the protein CASSALLGGEAFF.

The rearrangement links TRBV29-1 to TRBJ2-1; D call uncertain. CDR3 length: 12 residues. The germline V gene encodes CDR1 SQVTM and CDR2 ANQGSEA. V gave up 3 bases and J gave up 4 bases, with 7 bases separating them. The CDR3 spells CSVDGGYNEQFF. As DNA, the CDR3 is TGCAGCGTTGACGGCGGATACAATGAGCAGTTCTTC.

The J gene is TRBJ1-3, the V gene TRBV19; no firm D call. This CDR3 has 15 amino acids. Germline lookup yields CDR1 LNHDA and CDR2 SQIVND (reference sequence). With 4 bases removed from V and 0 bases from J, the gap between germline ends came to 10 bases. Here the CDR3 DNA reads TGTGCCAGTAGTACAGGAGGGAGCTCTGGAAACACCATATATTTT. This codes for CASSTGGSSGNTIYF.

This rearrangement joins TRBV10-3 to TRBJ1-1, with 7 bases that match TRBD1. The CDR3 covers 14 residues. The V segment lost 0 bases and the J segment 11 bases; nucleotides outside the gene matches: 9. The germline V gene encodes CDR1 ENHRY and CDR2 SYGVKD. The CDR3 sequence: CAISESTGYDEAFF. DNA of the CDR3: TGTGCCATCAGTGAGTCGACAGGGTACGATGAGGCTTTCTTT.

J is TRBJ2-3 and V is TRBV20-1; D gene uncertain. The CDR3 contains 11 residues. The germline V gene has CDR1 DFQATT and CDR2 SNEGSKA (reference sequence). V lost 5 bases, J lost 6 bases, and 9 bases lay in between. CDR3 region: CSAQVGDTQYF. The CDR3 DNA reads as TGCAGTGCTCAAGTCGGGGATACGCAGTATTTT.

The V gene is TRBV7-7, the J gene TRBJ2-2; D is unresolved. CDR1 is SSHAT and CDR2 is FNYEAQ in the germline V gene (reference sequence). The V end lost 0 bases, the J end lost 3 bases, and 8 bases lay between the germline ends. The CDR3 length is 15 residues. The CDR3 spells CASSLASRDTGELFF. The CDR3 DNA reads TGTGCCAGCAGCTTAGCTAGCAGAGACACCGGGGAGCTGTTTTTT.

The V call is TRBV5-1, the J call TRBJ1-2, with D hard to call. V was shortened by 2 bases and J by 0 bases, with 8 bases between the two germline ends. Germline assignment: CDR1 SGHRS and CDR2 YFSETQ. CDR3 length: 14 residues. Here the CDR3 reads CASSLQSANYGYTF. CDR3 DNA sequence: TGCGCCAGCAGCTTACAGTCAGCTAACTATGGCTACACCTTC.

The rearrangement links TRBV5-5 to TRBJ2-7; unclear D gene. CDR1 and CDR2 from the germline V gene are SGHKS and YYEKEE (reference sequence). The V and J ends lost 2 bases and 0 bases respectively, with 12 bases between them. This CDR3 comprises 15 residues. The CDR3 sequence: CASSLGLQPSYEQYF. The CDR3 DNA follows: TGTGCCAGCAGCTTAGGTTTACAGCCCTCCTACGAGCAGTACTTC. The complete variable domain, with remaining parts taken from reference TRBV5-5 and TRBJ2-7, reads DAGVTQSPTHLIKTRGQQVTLRCSPISGHKSVSWYQQVLGQGPQFIFQYYEKEERGRGNFPDRFSARQFPNYSSELNVNALLLGDSALYLCASSLGLQPSYEQYFGPGTRLTVT.

As DNA, the CDR3 is TGTGCCATCAGCCAGGGGCGGGGGGAGACCCAGTACTTC. Its protein product is CAISQGRGETQYF. The gene calls are TRBV10-3 and TRBJ2-5, with a weak D call TRBD2 (7 bases). Germline V gives CDR1 ENHRY, CDR2 SYGVKD. Trimming stripped 6 bases from V and 5 bases from J, with 13 bases between. The CDR3 covers 13 residues.

V usage is TRBV7-8 and J usage is TRBJ1-5, with D perhaps TRBD1 (6 bases). Trimming cost V 2 bases and J 6 bases, with 14 bases left between them. This CDR3 is 15 amino acids long. CDR1 and CDR2 (germline): SGHVS, FQNEAQ. CDR3 in amino acids: CASSLLQGSIQPQHF. In DNA, the CDR3 is TGTGCCAGCAGCTTACTACAGGGTTCGATTCAGCCCCAGCATTTT.

V and J are TRBV4-2 and TRBJ2-6; D is possibly TRBD2 (5 bases). This CDR3 is built from 16 residues. V lost 0 bases and J lost 0, with 6 bases in between. Germline V gene sequence: CDR1 LGHNA, CDR2 YNFKEQ. The CDR3 protein is CASSQDGSSGANVLTF. The CDR3 nucleotides read TGTGCCAGCAGCCAAGATGGGAGCTCTGGGGCCAACGTCCTGACTTTC.

This clone was counted between two and nine times. J is TRBJ2-2 and V is TRBV11-2, with no clear D. Germline CDR1 and CDR2: SGHAT and FQNNGV. This CDR3 is built from 14 residues. Between the trimmed V and J ends, which lost 0 bases and 4 bases, there was a span of 6 bases. CDR3 in amino acids: CASSLEVVTGELFF. The CDR3 DNA sequence: TGTGCCAGCAGCTTAGAGGTCGTCACCGGGGAGCTGTTTTTT.

The chain couples TRBV5-1 to TRBJ1-2; the D gene is possibly TRBD1 (6 bases). The CDR3 runs 14 residues. CDR1 and CDR2 (germline): SGHRS, YFSETQ. V was clipped by 3 bases and J by 6 bases, with 15 bases between them. The CDR3 protein is CASSSGGPRDGYTF. The DNA for the CDR3 is TGCGCCAGCAGCTCGGGGGGCCCAAGAGATGGCTACACCTTC. Supplemented by reference TRBV5-1 and TRBJ1-2, the full variable domain reads KAGVTQTPRYLIKTRGQQVTLSCSPISGHRSVSWYQQTPGQGLQFLFEYFSETQRNKGNFPGRFSGRQFSNSRSEMNVSTLELGDSALYLCASSSGGPRDGYTFGSGTRLTVV.

The rearrangement joins TRBV7-2 to TRBJ2-5; D is possibly TRBD2 (5 bases). With 5 bases removed from V and 2 bases from J, the gap between germline ends came to 12 bases. Germline-derived CDR1 and CDR2 are SGHTA and FQGNSA. The CDR3 covers 14 residues. The CDR3 spells CASSLGRTQETQYF. As DNA, the CDR3 is TGTGCCAGCAGCCTAGGGCGGACTCAAGAGACCCAGTACTTC.

The rearrangement links TRBV7-9 to TRBJ1-2; TRBD1 agrees at 8 bases. This CDR3 region has 16 residues. The germline CDR1 and CDR2 sequences are SEHNR and FQNEAQ (reference sequence). V trimming: 5 bases; J trimming: 2 bases; junction bases outside the gene matches: 10. The CDR3 DNA is TGTGCCAGCAGCCGGATCTCGACAGGGGCCAACTATGGCTACACCTTC. Protein sequence: CASSRISTGANYGYTF.

The J gene is TRBJ2-3, the V gene TRBV30, with TRBD2 matching 7 bases. From germline, CDR1 is GTSNPN and CDR2 SVGIG (reference sequence). Trimming at V came to 1 base and at J to 5 bases, leaving 9 bases not matched to a gene. The CDR3 loop spans 15 amino acids. CDR3 DNA sequence: TGTGCCTGGAGTGGGGCGGGAGTGAGTGTAGATACGCAGTATTTT. Translating it yields CAWSGAGVSVDTQYF.